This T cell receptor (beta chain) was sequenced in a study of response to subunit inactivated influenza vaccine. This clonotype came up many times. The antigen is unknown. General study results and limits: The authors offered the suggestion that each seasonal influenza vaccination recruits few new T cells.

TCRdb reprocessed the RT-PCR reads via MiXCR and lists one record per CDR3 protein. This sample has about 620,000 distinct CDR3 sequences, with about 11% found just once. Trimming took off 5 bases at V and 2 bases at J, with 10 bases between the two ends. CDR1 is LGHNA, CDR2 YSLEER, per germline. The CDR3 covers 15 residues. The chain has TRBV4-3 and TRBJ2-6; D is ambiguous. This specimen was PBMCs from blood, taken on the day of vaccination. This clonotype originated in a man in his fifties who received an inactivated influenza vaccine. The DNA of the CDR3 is TGCGCCAGCAGCAATCAGGTGGCTGGGGCCAACGTCCTGACTTTC. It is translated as CASSNQVAGANVLTF.